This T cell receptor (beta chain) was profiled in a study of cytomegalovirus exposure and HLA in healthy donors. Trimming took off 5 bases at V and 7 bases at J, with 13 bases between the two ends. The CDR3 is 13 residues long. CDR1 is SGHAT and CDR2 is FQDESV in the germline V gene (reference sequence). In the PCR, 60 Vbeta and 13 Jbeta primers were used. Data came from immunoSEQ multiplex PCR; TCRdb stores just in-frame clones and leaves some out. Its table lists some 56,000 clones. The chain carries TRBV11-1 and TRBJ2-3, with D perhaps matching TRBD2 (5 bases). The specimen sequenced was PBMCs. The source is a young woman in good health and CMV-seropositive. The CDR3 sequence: CASSPPTKYTQYF. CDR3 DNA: TGTGCCAGCAGCCCGCCGACTAAATATACGCAGTATTTT.